This paragraph reports one T cell receptor (beta chain). Its antigen is not known. V gave up 1 base and J gave up 4 bases, with 9 bases separating them. Looked up from germline, CDR1 is SGHNT and CDR2 is YYREEE (reference sequence). The CDR3 has 13 residues. The record originates from a study of long-term antiretroviral therapy in people with HIV. Findings and caveats of the study: Dominance of pre-ART expanded clones persisted, fluctuating and often declining after ART.

Assay version v3.0 of immunoSEQ was used, and it was run at survey level. Assay: immunoSEQ multiplex PCR; the TCRdb copy retains only in-frame clones and omits some. The table lists about 22,000 clones, around 79% of them singletons, with over 9% in the top ten. The sequence was obtained from a woman aged 35 to 49 with HIV. Specimen: unsorted PBMCs, collected 4.1 years after starting antiretroviral therapy. The rearrangement joins TRBV5-4 to TRBJ2-7; D unresolved. This chain's CDR3 is CASSLTSTYEQYF. CDR3 DNA: TGTGCCAGCAGCTTGACTTCGACGTACGAGCAGTACTTC.